One and the same sample provided the 21 T cell receptor beta chains below, sequenced in a study of cytomegalovirus exposure and HLA in healthy donors. Sequenced by immunoSEQ multiplex PCR; TCRdb stores in-frame clones only, minus some. Here the sample spans about 240,000 clones, around nine tenths being singletons. Sequenced: PBMCs. These receptors were taken from a man aged 18 to 30 in good health and CMV-seronegative.

V is TRBV2 and J is TRBJ2-5, with TRBD2 as a possible D gene (6 bases). Trimming pared 6 bases from V and 2 bases from J, leaving 10 bases between. The CDR3 is 13 residues long. Per germline, CDR1 SNHLY and CDR2 FYNNEI. The CDR3 DNA is TGTGCCAGCAGCGGGGACTTACAAGAGACCCAGTACTTC. It is translated as CASSGDLQETQYF.

V gene TRBV14 combines with J gene TRBJ2-3, with D perhaps matching TRBD1 (5 bases). Trimming took 1 base from V and 5 from J, leaving 13 bases between them. CDR1 SGHDN and CDR2 FVKESK come from the germline V gene. The CDR3 length is 15 residues. CDR3 sequence: CASSQVGKGEDTQYF. The CDR3 coding sequence is TGTGCCAGCAGCCAAGTGGGGAAAGGGGAAGATACGCAGTATTTT.

J is TRBJ2-1 and V is TRBV27, with TRBD2 matching over 8 bases. Germline CDR1 and CDR2: MNHEY and SMNVEV (reference sequence). Trimming took 3 bases from V and 9 from J; bases not matched to a gene: 25. This CDR3 has 20 amino acids. In nucleotides, the CDR3 is TGTGCCAGCAGTTTTTTAGGTACCAACGAGGGTGGGACTAGAATTCTTGAGCAGTTCTTC. It yields the protein CASSFLGTNEGGTRILEQFF.

The gene calls are TRBV30 and TRBJ2-7, with D perhaps TRBD1 (5 bases). This CDR3 contains 12 residues. V was shortened by 1 base and J by 2 bases, with 6 bases between the two germline ends. Looked up from germline, CDR1 is GTSNPN and CDR2 is SVGIG (reference sequence). CDR3 region: CAWSDRPYEQYF. The CDR3 DNA is TGTGCCTGGAGTGACAGGCCCTACGAGCAGTACTTC. Filled out from reference TRBV30 and TRBJ2-7, the complete variable domain reads SQTIHQWPATLVQPVGSPLSLECTVEGTSNPNLYWYRQAAGRGLQLLFYSVGIGQISSEVPQNLSASRPQDRQFILSSKKLLLSDSGFYLCAWSDRPYEQYFGPGTRLTVT.

This clone was seen just once. CDR3 nucleotides: TGCGCCAGCAGCTTACTTCGGGCGGGGACTACCTACGAGCAGTACTTC. Encoded protein: CASSLLRAGTTYEQYF. The chain combines TRBV5-1 with TRBJ2-7; 7 nucleotides agree with TRBD2. Trimming at V came to 2 bases and at J to 2 bases, leaving 10 bases not matched to a gene. This CDR3 region has 16 residues. CDR1 and CDR2 (germline): SGHRS, YFSETQ. Drawing the rest from reference TRBV5-1 and TRBJ2-7, the complete variable domain is KAGVTQTPRYLIKTRGQQVTLSCSPISGHRSVSWYQQTPGQGLQFLFEYFSETQRNKGNFPGRFSGRQFSNSRSEMNVSTLELGDSALYLCASSLLRAGTTYEQYFGPGTRLTVT.

The chain is built from TRBV7-2 and TRBJ2-7; D gene ambiguous. The ends were cut back, 1 base at V and 9 bases at J, with 13 bases in the middle. Germline CDR1 is SGHTA and CDR2 is FQGNSA. This CDR3 spans 13 amino acids. CDR3 sequence (DNA): TGTGCCAGCAGCTTAGTAGAGGAGTCGCGGCAGTACTTC. Translated: CASSLVEESRQYF.

This clone was counted a few times. The same CDR3 also results from other DNA sequences found in this sample. The chain links TRBV27 to TRBJ2-3; possibly TRBD2 for D (5 bases). This CDR3 is built from 13 residues. From germline, CDR1 is MNHEY and CDR2 SMNVEV (reference sequence). The ends were cut back, 3 bases at V and 2 bases at J, with 6 bases in the middle. The CDR3 sequence is CASSFGDTDTQYF. The CDR3 coding sequence is TGTGCCAGCAGTTTCGGGGACACAGATACGCAGTATTTT.

The V and J genes are TRBV5-1 and TRBJ2-7, with TRBD1 identical over 9 bases. Germline V gives CDR1 SGHRS, CDR2 YFSETQ. Unmatched junction bases numbered 11, after V lost 4 bases and J lost 6 bases. The CDR3 loop spans 15 amino acids. The CDR3 region is CASSRTGTGPLEQYF. The DNA of the CDR3 is TGCGCCAGCAGCAGAACCGGGACAGGGCCGCTCGAGCAGTACTTC.

This sequence joins TRBV29-1 and TRBJ2-5; the match to TRBD1 covers 10 bases. The junction had 7 bases not matched to a gene; V was cut back by 8 bases and J by 4 bases. The V gene's germline CDR1 is SQVTM and CDR2 ANQGSEA. CDR3 size: 13 residues. CDR3 nucleotide sequence: TGCAGCACTCGGACAGGGGGACGAGAGACCCAGTACTTC. It encodes CSTRTGGRETQYF.

A single count supports this clone. The CDR3: CASSHGTGTYEQYF. CDR3 DNA sequence: TGTGCCAGCAGCCATGGGACTGGAACCTACGAGCAGTACTTC. J is TRBJ2-7 and V is TRBV7-7; possible D gene TRBD2, 6 bases. Trimming pared 5 bases from V and 2 bases from J, leaving 13 bases between. This CDR3 is built from 14 residues. CDR1 is SSHAT, CDR2 FNYEAQ, per germline (reference sequence).

This clone was recorded once. The chain links TRBV19 to TRBJ1-5; TRBD1 might be the D (6 bases). Trimming removed 1 base from V and 3 bases from J, with 13 bases in between. Germline loops: CDR1 LNHDA, CDR2 SQIVND (reference sequence). The CDR3 totals 16 residues. The CDR3 nucleotides are TGTGCCAGTAGTATAGTACAGGGCTCGTTCAATCAGCCCCAGCATTTT. Its protein is CASSIVQGSFNQPQHF.

The chain combines TRBV29-1 with TRBJ2-5, with D perhaps TRBD1 (6 bases). V was shortened by 6 bases and J by 1 base, with 12 bases between the two germline ends. This CDR3 region has 13 residues. From germline, CDR1 is SQVTM and CDR2 ANQGSEA. This chain's CDR3 is CSVIQGPQETQYF. The CDR3 region has the DNA TGCAGCGTCATACAGGGACCCCAAGAGACCCAGTACTTC.

This clone was detected once. The chain carries TRBV9 and TRBJ2-5, with TRBD2 matching 10 bases. Germline CDR1 and CDR2: SGDLS and YYNGEE. V lost 1 base, J lost 4 bases, and 4 bases stayed unmatched. CDR3 length equals 15 residues. The CDR3 protein is CASSVRLAGVETQYF. The CDR3 DNA sequence: TGTGCCAGCAGCGTAAGGCTAGCGGGAGTAGAGACCCAGTACTTC.

This sequence joins TRBV9 and TRBJ2-3; 8 nucleotides line up with TRBD1. CDR1 is SGDLS and CDR2 is YYNGEE in the germline V gene. Losses at the gene ends were 3 bases for V and 1 base for J; bases not matched to a gene: 7. This CDR3 contains 16 residues. DNA for the CDR3: TGTGCCAGCAGCGATAAAAGGGGACAGGGCACAGATACGCAGTATTTT. Translating it yields CASSDKRGQGTDTQYF.

V and J are TRBV11-3 and TRBJ2-1; weak D call: TRBD1 (6 bases). There are 13 residues in the CDR3. V was pared by 2 bases and J by 10 bases, with 12 bases between. Germline V lookup: CDR1 SGHNT, CDR2 YENEEA. CDR3 sequence reads: CASSLLDSTEQFF. As DNA, the CDR3 is TGTGCCAGCAGCTTACTGGACAGTACAGAGCAGTTCTTC. The whole variable domain, remainder taken from reference TRBV11-3 and TRBJ2-1, is EAGVVQSPRYKIIEKKQPVAFWCNPISGHNTLYWYLQNLGQGPELLIRYENEEAVDDSQLPKDRFSAERLKGVDSTLKIQPAELGDSAVYLCASSLLDSTEQFFGPGTRLTVL.

The V gene is TRBV10-3, the J gene TRBJ2-7, with a possible D match to TRBD2 (5 bases). V lost 3 bases to trimming and J lost 7 bases, with 10 bases between them. CDR1 ENHRY and CDR2 SYGVKD come from the germline V gene. The CDR3 is 12 residues long. The chain's CDR3 is CAISDGGGEQYF. The CDR3 bases are TGTGCCATCAGTGACGGCGGAGGAGAGCAGTACTTC.

This sequence joins TRBV6-6 and TRBJ2-7; 7 nucleotides line up with TRBD1. Unmatched junction bases numbered 7, after V lost 0 bases and J lost 2 bases. This CDR3 spans 16 amino acids. The germline CDR1 and CDR2 sequences are MNHNY and SVGAGI (reference sequence). The CDR3 protein is CASSYSGDSLAYEQYF. CDR3 DNA sequence: TGTGCCAGCAGTTACTCCGGGGACAGTCTCGCCTACGAGCAGTACTTC.

This clone was counted a few times. V usage is TRBV25-1 and J usage is TRBJ2-2; 9 bases are a match to TRBD2. From germline, CDR1 is MGHDK and CDR2 SYGVNS. This CDR3 has 16 residues. J lost 4 bases, V lost 3 bases, and 6 bases had no gene match. CDR3: CASSDSGRSVTGELFF. CDR3 in DNA: TGTGCCAGCAGTGATAGCGGGAGATCGGTCACCGGGGAGCTGTTTTTT.

This clone has more than one count but fewer than ten. The gene calls are TRBV5-4 and TRBJ1-6, with 7 bases that match TRBD1. The length of the CDR3 is 14 residues. The trim removed 3 bases at V and 10 bases at J, leaving 7 bases unmatched. Germline V gene data show CDR1 as SGHNT and CDR2 as YYREEE (reference sequence). This chain's CDR3 is CASSSTGSLSPLHF. CDR3 sequence (DNA): TGTGCCAGCAGCTCGACAGGGTCTCTCTCACCCCTCCACTTT.

The chain carries TRBV6-5 and TRBJ2-7; D gene uncertain. With 4 bases removed from V and 2 bases from J, the gap between germline ends came to 6 bases. The length of the CDR3 is 12 residues. CDR1 is MNHEY and CDR2 is SVGAGI in the germline V gene. The DNA of the CDR3 is TGTGCCAGCAGTTTGTCGGCCTACGAGCAGTACTTC. Amino acids: CASSLSAYEQYF.

Only one count was recorded for this clone. The rearrangement uses TRBV19 and TRBJ1-6, with D uncertain. The V end lost 1 base, the J end lost 4 bases, and 8 bases lay between the germline ends. CDR1 is LNHDA and CDR2 is SQIVND in the germline V gene (reference sequence). The CDR3 runs 15 residues. CDR3 region: CASSIATVYNSPLHF. The CDR3, as DNA: TGTGCCAGTAGTATAGCTACCGTATATAATTCACCCCTCCACTTT.